These T cell receptor beta chains were read from a single sample in a study of OX40 agonist ivuxolimab in advanced cancers. Here immunoSEQ multiplex PCR was the method, and the copy in TCRdb shows in-frame clones only, minus some. The table includes under 150,000 clones, approximately 94% detected once. The source material was CD4+ or CD8+ T cells sorted from blood, sampled in a trial of the OX40 agonist ivuxolimab. The receptors shown here come from an adult with an advanced solid tumor such as melanoma, head and neck, liver or kidney cancer. The CDR3 runs from the conserved cysteine through the conserved F or W. D genes are given only for firm matches. A clone size is listed for some rows: how often the clone was seen (once, few, many), or a class if it is expanded.

V gene	D gene	clone size	J gene	CDR3 protein	CDR3 DNA
TRBV11-2	TRBD1	NA	TRBJ2-2	CASSLEGTATGELFF	TGTGCCAGCAGCTTAGAGGGGACAGCTACCGGGGAGCTGTTTTTT
TRBV28	TRBD1	NA	TRBJ2-6	CASSLVRPYRGPGRANVLTF	TGTGCCAGCAGTTTAGTCCGGCCTTACAGGGGCCCTGGGCGGGCCAACGTCCTGACTTTC
TRBV5-1	NA	NA	TRBJ2-1	CASSLDLRNNEQFF	TGCGCCAGCAGCTTGGATTTGAGAAACAATGAGCAGTTCTTC
TRBV7-9	NA	once	TRBJ2-3	CASGSLLGEGTDTQYF	TGTGCCAGCGGGTCACTCCTAGGAGAGGGGACAGATACGCAGTATTTT
TRBV7-2	NA	NA	TRBJ2-1	CASSQPTPFRSYNEQFF	TGCGCCAGCAGCCAACCGACCCCCTTCCGCTCCTACAATGAGCAGTTCTTC
TRBV5-4	TRBD1	once	TRBJ1-2	CASSSGQGAGGYTF	TGTGCCAGCAGCTCAGGACAGGGGGCGGGTGGCTACACCTTC
TRBV19	TRBD1	NA	TRBJ1-2	CASSLRGQSYGYTF	TGTGCCAGTAGCCTAAGGGGACAGTCATATGGCTACACCTTC
TRBV19	NA	NA	TRBJ2-3	CASSIGLLNTDTQYF	TGTGCCAGTAGTATAGGGCTCCTCAACACAGATACGCAGTATTTT
TRBV18	TRBD2	NA	TRBJ2-5	CASSPRGGQETQYF	TGTGCCAGCTCACCACGCGGGGGTCAAGAGACCCAGTACTTC
TRBV7-2	TRBD1	NA	TRBJ1-2	CASSLTGGAGNYGYTF	TGTGCCAGCAGCCTGACAGGGGGCGCGGGTAACTATGGCTACACCTTC
TRBV9	NA	NA	TRBJ2-7	CASSFSQALTPYEQYF	TGTGCCAGCAGCTTCTCCCAGGCGCTCACCCCCTACGAGCAGTACTTC
TRBV12-2	NA	NA	TRBJ1-5	CASRLKEGRDQPQHF	TGTGCAAGTCGCTTAAAAGAGGGGAGGGATCAGCCCCAGCATTTT
TRBV1	NA	NA	TRBJ1-6	CTSSQDSISRDCPEGLHF	TGCACCAGCAGCCAAGATTCTATTAGTAGGGACTGCCCCGAAGGCCTCCACTTT
TRBV7-2	TRBD2	NA	TRBJ2-7	CASSMGLVAYEQYF	TGTGCCAGCAGCATGGGACTAGTCGCCTACGAGCAGTACTTC
TRBV5-3	NA	NA	TRBJ2-3	CARSFRTRAGYTDTQYF	TGTGCCAGAAGCTTTCGAACCCGCGCGGGATACACAGATACGCAGTATTTT
TRBV7-2	NA	NA	TRBJ1-1	CASSLENTEAFF	TGTGCCAGCAGCCTAGAAAACACTGAAGCTTTCTTT
TRBV28	TRBD2	NA	TRBJ2-3	CASSGGLAGGSSTDTQYF	TGTGCCAGCAGTGGGGGACTAGCGGGAGGGAGTAGCACAGATACGCAGTATTTT
TRBV9	NA	NA	TRBJ2-5	CASSVSDGGLQETQYF	TGTGCCAGCAGCGTATCTGACGGGGGCCTCCAAGAGACCCAGTACTTC
TRBV6-5	NA	NA	TRBJ1-1	CASSYPTDSLLF	TGTGCCAGCAGTTACCCAACCGACAGCCTCCTTTTT
TRBV5-4	NA	NA	TRBJ2-3	CASSPPEPHPQYF	TGTGCCAGCAGCCCCCCGGAACCCCATCCGCAGTATTTT
TRBV4-3	NA	NA	TRBJ1-1	CASSQTTGMGTEAFF	TGCGCCAGCAGCCAGACTACAGGGATGGGCACTGAAGCTTTCTTT
TRBV5-4	NA	NA	TRBJ2-3	CASSLAPKDTQYF	TGTGCCAGCAGCTTGGCCCCAAAAGACACGCAGTATTTT
TRBV10-1	NA	NA	TRBJ1-3	CASSESAGVGNTIYF	TGCGCCAGCAGTGAGTCGGCAGGGGTCGGAAACACCATATATTTT
TRBV9	NA	NA	TRBJ1-5	CASSPQGMSNQPQHF	TGTGCCAGCAGCCCTCAGGGAATGAGCAATCAGCCCCAGCATTTT
TRBV5-4	TRBD1	NA	TRBJ2-5	CASSPGTGRRETQYF	TGTGCCAGCAGCCCCGGGACAGGGAGGAGGGAGACCCAGTACTTC
TRBV5-8	TRBD1	NA	TRBJ1-1	CASSLGQGFGGRNTEAFF	TGTGCCAGCAGCTTGGGACAGGGGTTCGGGGGGAGAAACACTGAAGCTTTCTTT
TRBV19	NA	NA	TRBJ1-5	CASSIRWDISNQPQHF	TGTGCCAGTAGTATTAGGTGGGACATTAGCAATCAGCCCCAGCATTTT
TRBV9	NA	NA	TRBJ1-1	CASSVEEGVGGNTEAFF	TGTGCCAGCAGCGTAGAAGAGGGTGTGGGAGGGAACACTGAAGCTTTCTTT
TRBV4-3	TRBD1	NA	TRBJ1-1	CASSQVGGIEAFF	TGCGCCAGCAGCCAAGTAGGGGGCATTGAAGCTTTCTTT
TRBV27	NA	NA	TRBJ2-6	CASSEQAGANVLTF	TGTGCCAGCAGCGAGCAGGCTGGGGCCAACGTCCTGACTTTC
TRBV9	TRBD1	NA	TRBJ2-3	CASSVAGQGATDTQYF	TGTGCCAGCAGCGTAGCCGGACAGGGGGCTACGGATACGCAGTATTTT
TRBV5-5	TRBD1	once	TRBJ2-5	CASSAGQGGTQYF	TGTGCCAGCAGCGCGGGACAGGGGGGGACCCAGTACTTC
TRBV5-4	TRBD2	NA	TRBJ2-5	CASTTGGGAQETQYF	TGTGCCAGCACCACCGGCGGGGGGGCCCAAGAGACCCAGTACTTC
TRBV6-5	NA	NA	TRBJ1-1	CASTSPTAEAFF	TGTGCCAGCACTTCACCCACCGCTGAAGCTTTCTTT
TRBV7-9	NA	NA	TRBJ1-2	CASSLDSYYGYTF	TGTGCCAGCAGCCTGGACAGCTACTATGGCTACACCTTC
TRBV7-2	TRBD2	NA	TRBJ2-7	CASSLQRAGGQEQYF	TGTGCCAGCAGCTTACAGAGAGCGGGAGGACAGGAGCAGTACTTC
TRBV27	TRBD1	NA	TRBJ2-7	CASSHPRTGGSYEQYF	TGTGCCAGCAGCCACCCCCGAACAGGGGGTTCCTACGAGCAGTACTTC
TRBV23-1	TRBD1	NA	TRBJ1-2	CASSPPGTGSYGYTF	TGCGCCAGCAGTCCACCCGGGACAGGGAGCTATGGCTACACCTTC
TRBV5-1	NA	NA	TRBJ1-1	CASSSSQVATEAFF	TGCGCCAGCAGCTCCTCCCAGGTGGCGACTGAAGCTTTCTTT
TRBV7-3	TRBD2	NA	TRBJ2-1	CASSTLAGAYNEQFF	TGTGCCAGCAGCACCCTAGCGGGAGCCTACAATGAGCAGTTCTTC
TRBV10-3	NA	NA	TRBJ2-7	CASSPHPGTGSYEQYF	TGTGCCAGCAGTCCACACCCGGGGACGGGCTCCTACGAGCAGTACTTC
TRBV7-2	TRBD1	few	TRBJ1-1	CASSDYRGRAAFF	TGTGCCAGCAGCGACTACAGGGGAAGGGCAGCTTTCTTT
TRBV6-6	NA	once	TRBJ2-7	CASSYSGRLNEQYF	TGTGCCAGCAGTTACTCGGGGAGGTTGAACGAGCAGTACTTC
TRBV7-7	TRBD1	NA	TRBJ2-3	CASSPDRVTDTQYF	TGTGCTAGCAGCCCGGACAGGGTTACAGATACGCAGTATTTT
TRBV6-6	TRBD1	NA	TRBJ2-7	CASSADRDRGYEQYF	TGTGCCAGCAGTGCAGACCGGGACAGGGGGTACGAGCAGTACTTC
TRBV9	TRBD1	NA	TRBJ1-6	CASSTGTGTSPLHF	TGTGCCAGCAGCACCGGGACAGGGACTTCACCCCTCCACTTT
TRBV4-1	NA	NA	TRBJ1-3	CASSPPPGDGNTIYF	TGCGCCAGCAGCCCTCCCCCAGGGGATGGAAACACCATATATTTT
TRBV9	NA	NA	TRBJ2-3	CASSPEGGRDTQYF	TGTGCCAGCAGCCCGGAGGGGGGGCGGGATACGCAGTATTTT
TRBV5-1	NA	NA	TRBJ2-7	CASSLGGDLLDEQYF	TGCGCCAGCAGCTTGGGTGGGGATCTCCTGGACGAGCAGTACTTC